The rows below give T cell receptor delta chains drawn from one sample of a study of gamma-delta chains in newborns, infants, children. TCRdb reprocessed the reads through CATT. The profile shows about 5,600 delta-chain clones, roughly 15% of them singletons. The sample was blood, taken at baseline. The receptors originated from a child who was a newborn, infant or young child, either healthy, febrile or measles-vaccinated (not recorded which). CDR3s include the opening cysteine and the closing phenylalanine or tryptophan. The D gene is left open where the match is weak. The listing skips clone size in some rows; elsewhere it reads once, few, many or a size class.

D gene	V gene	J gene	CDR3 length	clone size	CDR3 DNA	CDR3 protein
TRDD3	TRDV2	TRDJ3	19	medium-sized	TGTGCCTGTGACAGTGTACTGGGGGATACCACCTGGGACACCCGACAGATGTTTTTC	CACDSVLGDTTWDTRQMFF
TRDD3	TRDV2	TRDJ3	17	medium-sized	TGTGCCTGTGACTCTGTACTGGGGACCTGGGACACCCGACAGATGTTTTTC	CACDSVLGTWDTRQMFF
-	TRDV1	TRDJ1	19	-	TGTGCTCTTGGGGGCCTTCATTCCTACGCTAACTGGGGTCCCGTTAAACTCATCTTT	CALGGLHSYANWGPVKLIF
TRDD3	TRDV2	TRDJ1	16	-	TGTGCCTGTGACACCCTGGGGGGACACGACACCGATAAACTCATCTTT	CACDTLGGHDTDKLIF
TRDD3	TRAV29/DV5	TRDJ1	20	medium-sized	TGTGCAGCAAGCGCCTTCCCTTGTTTACTGGGGGATACAGGCGCCGATAAACTCATCTTT	CAASAFPCLLGDTGADKLIF
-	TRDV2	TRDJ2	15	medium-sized	TGTGCCTGTGACACCGTGGGAGCTTTGACAGCACAACTCTTCTTT	CACDTVGALTAQLFF
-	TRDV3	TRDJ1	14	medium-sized	TGTGCCTTTTCCGGATACACTGACACCGATAAACTCATCTTT	CAFSGYTDTDKLIF
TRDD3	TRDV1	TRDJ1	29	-	TGTGCTCTTGGGGAACGCGAGACGTCACCTTTCCTACTCCCTCGAACTGGGGGATACCCTGCTTCGTACACCGATAAACTCATCTTT	CALGERETSPFLLPRTGGYPASYTDKLIF
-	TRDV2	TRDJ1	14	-	TGTGCCTGTGAATCACTACTCCTCACCGATAAACTCATCTTT	CACESLLLTDKLIF
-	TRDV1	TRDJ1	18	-	TGTGCTCTTGGGGAACTTCCTACGTTCGGACCTATTTGCCCCGAACTCATCTTT	CALGELPTFGPICPELIF
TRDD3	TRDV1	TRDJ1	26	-	TGTGCTCTTGGGACGAAGCCGCCCCTCTACCAATCCCTGGAGACTGGGGGGCACCCTTACACCGATAAACTCATCTTT	CALGTKPPLYQSLETGGHPYTDKLIF
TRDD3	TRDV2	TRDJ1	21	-	TGTGCCTGTGACAACCTTCGTACTGGGGGAAACAAAAAATCAAGGGCCGATAAACTCATCTTT	CACDNLRTGGNKKSRADKLIF
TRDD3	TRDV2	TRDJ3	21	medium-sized	TGTGCCTGTGACAGCGTACTGGGGGATACGCGGTTTCGCTGGGACACCCGACAGATGTTTTTC	CACDSVLGDTRFRWDTRQMFF
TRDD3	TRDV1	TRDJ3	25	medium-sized	TGTGCTCTTGGGGACCGCCCCCCTCTCCTACGTGGTGGGGGATTAGTACTCTGGGACACCCGACAGATGTTTTTC	CALGDRPPLLRGGGLVLWDTRQMFF
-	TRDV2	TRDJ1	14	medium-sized	TGTGCCTGTGACGATATCGTCGTGGCCGATAAACTCATCTTT	CACDDIVVADKLIF
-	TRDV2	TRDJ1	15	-	TGTGCCTGTGACACCCTGGGAGGGAAGGCCGATAAACTCATCTTT	CACDTLGGKADKLIF
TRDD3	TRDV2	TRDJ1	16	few	TGTGCCTGTGACACCTTGGGGGATACGTACGCCGATAAACTCATCTTT	CACDTLGDTYADKLIF
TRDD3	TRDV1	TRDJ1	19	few	TGTGCTCTGAAGGGAATTCGCTACTGGGGGTCCGAGGCCACCGATAAACTCATCTTT	CALKGIRYWGSEATDKLIF
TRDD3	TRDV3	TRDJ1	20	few	TGTGCCTTTCCCCATATACGGTCCGACTGGGGGGGGGGGCTCACCGATAAACTCATCTTT	CAFPHIRSDWGGGLTDKLIF
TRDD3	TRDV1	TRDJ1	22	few	TGTGCTCTTGGTCCTTCCTACGCCCACCTGGGCTGGGGGATACTAGGCACCGATAAACTCATCTTT	CALGPSYAHLGWGILGTDKLIF
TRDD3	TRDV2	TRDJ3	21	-	TGTGCCTGTGACACCCTATTAAGACTGGGGGCCGACTCCTGGGACACCCGACAGATGTTTTTC	CACDTLLRLGADSWDTRQMFF
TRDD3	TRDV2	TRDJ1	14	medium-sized	TGTGCCTGTGACGTTCTGGGGGATACTAATAAACTCATCTTT	CACDVLGDTNKLIF
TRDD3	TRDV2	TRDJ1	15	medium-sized	TGTGCCTGTGACATACTGGGGGAGTACACCGATAAACTCATCTTT	CACDILGEYTDKLIF
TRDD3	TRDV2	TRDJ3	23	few	TGTGCCTGTGATTATGCTTCCTACGATACTGGGGGATACCTCACCTGGGACACCCGACAGATGTTTTTC	CACDYASYDTGGYLTWDTRQMFF
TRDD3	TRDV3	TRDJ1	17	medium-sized	TGTGCCTTTGTGGTGGGGTACTGGGGGACGTGGACCGATAAACTCATCTTT	CAFVVGYWGTWTDKLIF
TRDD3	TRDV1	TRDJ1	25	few	TGTGCTCTTGGGGAACTGGGCGCCCCTTTTACCTGGGGGATAGGATTAATCTTTTACACCGATAAACTCATCTTT	CALGELGAPFTWGIGLIFYTDKLIF
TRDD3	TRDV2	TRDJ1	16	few	TGTGCCTGTGACACCCTTACCGGGGGATACACCGATAAACTCATCTTT	CACDTLTGGYTDKLIF
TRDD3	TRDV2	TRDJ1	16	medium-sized	TGTGCCTGTGACACGCTCACTGGGGGATACACCGATAAACTCATCTTT	CACDTLTGGYTDKLIF